This T cell receptor beta chain is drawn from a study of T cell repertoires in cytomegalovirus infection. Findings of the study overall: HLA-C-restricted CMV clonotypes gave the most frequent clonotype in two of eight donors.

The germline gives CDR1 DFQATT, CDR2 SNEGSKA (reference sequence). The ends lost 3 bases at V and 2 bases at J; junction bases unmatched: 4. The CDR3 has 14 residues. MiXCR, applied by TCRdb to the reads, yields one record per CDR3 protein. Found here are fewer than 650,000 distinct CDR3 sequences, over 35% of them singletons; the top ten hold around 46%. For this clonotype: Its antigen remains unidentified.

V and J are TRBV20-1 and TRBJ2-5; 9 bases line up with TRBD2. This TCR derives from a human donor in good health (CMV status not recorded). Some clones in this sample may be carry-over from other donors' samples. The input for sequencing was cultured PBMCs, taken from culture after CMV antigen stimulation. The CDR3 bases are TGCAGTGCTAGTCCTAGCGGGGCACAAGAGACCCAGTACTTC. This translates into CSASPSGAQETQYF.